A single sample gave rise to the 20 T cell receptor beta chains below, sequenced in a study of Ad26.COV2.S vaccination and SARS-CoV-2 variants. Profiling relied on immunoSEQ multiplex PCR, and the TCRdb table lists in-frame clones only, not all of them. The sample contains roughly 100,000 clones, roughly 75% of which appear only once. Sequencing was performed on peripheral blood, taken after recovery from COVID-19. These receptors came from a human donor who had recovered from COVID-19.

This chain joins TRBV11-2 and TRBJ1-5, with D tentatively TRBD1 (5 bases). This CDR3 region has 13 residues. With 1 base removed from V and 7 bases from J, the gap between germline ends came to 8 bases. Germline V gene lookup returns CDR1 SGHAT and CDR2 FQNNGV. As DNA, the CDR3 is TGTGCCAGCAGCTTAGGGACAAACCAGCCCCAGCATTTT. Translation gives CASSLGTNQPQHF.

This clone was detected only once. The chain combines TRBV28 with TRBJ2-2; weak D call: TRBD2 (5 bases). The germline gives CDR1 MDHEN, CDR2 SYDVKM. With 4 bases removed from V and 7 bases from J, the gap between germline ends came to 10 bases. The CDR3 extends over 13 amino acids. The chain's CDR3 is CASSSDFLGELFF. CDR3 nucleotide sequence: TGTGCCAGCAGTTCGGACTTCCTCGGGGAGCTGTTTTTT.

The chain recombines TRBV27 with TRBJ1-5, with D unresolved. Germline assignment: CDR1 MNHEY and CDR2 SMNVEV (reference sequence). The V end was cut by 6 bases, the J end by 7 bases, with 16 bases between. The CDR3 is 14 residues long. The CDR3: CASRSQPGQQPQHF. The DNA for the CDR3 is TGTGCCAGCAGATCTCAACCAGGCCAGCAGCCCCAGCATTTT.

DNA of the CDR3: TGTGCCAGCAGCATACCCAGGGAGAATCAGCCCCAGCATTTT. Amino acids: CASSIPRENQPQHF. The chain uses TRBV21-1 and TRBJ1-5. TRBV21-1 is a pseudogene. The CDR3 is made up of 14 amino acids.

V gene TRBV28 combines with J gene TRBJ1-5; D is ambiguous. CDR3 size: 12 residues. With 6 bases removed from V and 9 bases from J, the gap between germline ends came to 12 bases. In germline, CDR1 is MDHEN, CDR2 SYDVKM. The CDR3 protein is CASSPPSLPQHF. The DNA of the CDR3 is TGTGCCAGCAGCCCCCCCAGTTTGCCCCAGCATTTT.

V usage is TRBV27 and J usage is TRBJ1-6; no reliable D call. Germline-derived CDR1 and CDR2 are MNHEY and SMNVEV (reference sequence). The CDR3 is 15 residues long. With 5 bases removed from V and 10 bases from J, the gap between germline ends came to 18 bases. Written as DNA, the CDR3 is TGTGCCAGCAGTGGCGATAACTTAGGGCGGTCACCCCTCCACTTT. Amino acids: CASSGDNLGRSPLHF.

V and J are TRBV7-9 and TRBJ2-3; 7 nucleotides line up with TRBD2. With V trimmed by 5 bases and J by 1 base, 6 bases remained unmatched. CDR1 and CDR2 (germline): SEHNR, FQNEAQ (reference sequence). This CDR3 contains 15 residues. The CDR3: CASSTEAGRTDTQYF. The CDR3 DNA is TGTGCCAGCAGCACAGAAGCGGGGCGCACAGATACGCAGTATTTT.

The rearrangement links TRBV5-4 to TRBJ2-2; TRBD1 matches 9 bases. CDR1 SGHNT and CDR2 YYREEE come from the germline V gene (reference sequence). The CDR3 runs to 17 residues. Trimming removed 0 bases from V and 7 bases from J; junction bases left unmatched: 10. In DNA form, the CDR3 reads TGTGCCAGCAGCTTGGCCTCTACAGGGGGCGCAGGCGGGGAGCTGTTTTTT. It yields the protein CASSLASTGGAGGELFF.

The chain joins TRBV9 to TRBJ2-6; 7 nucleotides agree with TRBD2. Germline CDR1 reads SGDLS; CDR2 reads YYNGEE. The CDR3 has 17 amino acids. Unmatched junction bases numbered 10, after V lost 4 bases and J lost 3 bases. This CDR3 reads CASSPQAGGYGANVLTF. The CDR3 DNA follows: TGTGCCAGCAGCCCCCAAGCCGGGGGGTATGGGGCCAACGTCCTGACTTTC.

V usage is TRBV9 and J usage is TRBJ1-1; D possibly corresponds to TRBD1 (5 bases). CDR3 length: 14 residues. Germline CDR1 SGDLS, CDR2 YYNGEE. V was trimmed by 0 bases and J by 5 bases, leaving 11 bases between them. The CDR3 nucleotides read TGTGCCAGCAGCGTAGAAGCGGGGGGGACTGAAGCTTTCTTT. Residues: CASSVEAGGTEAFF.

There are a few counts of this clone. This chain joins TRBV5-5 and TRBJ2-7, with TRBD2 matching over 7 bases. Germline lookup yields CDR1 SGHKS and CDR2 YYEKEE (reference sequence). The CDR3 has 12 residues. With 6 bases clipped from V and 1 base from J, the junction kept 1 base outside the gene matches. The CDR3 protein is CASMGGSYEQYF. CDR3 sequence (DNA): TGTGCCAGCATGGGGGGGTCCTACGAGCAGTACTTC.

The CDR3 sequence: CSVEDPGRVSYEQYF. CDR3 sequence (DNA): TGCAGCGTTGAAGATCCGGGAAGGGTTTCCTACGAGCAGTACTTC. V gene TRBV29-1 combines with J gene TRBJ2-7, with D maybe TRBD2 (5 bases). The length of the CDR3 is 15 residues. The germline V gene encodes CDR1 SQVTM and CDR2 ANQGSEA. Trimming left V 0 bases short and J 1 base short, with 13 bases between.

The chain carries TRBV7-9 and TRBJ1-3; 9 bases are a match to TRBD1. Looked up from germline, CDR1 is SEHNR and CDR2 is FQNEAQ (reference sequence). Losses at the gene ends were 4 bases for V and 0 bases for J; bases not matched to a gene: 7. The CDR3 extends over 17 amino acids. The CDR3, as DNA: TGTGCCAGCAGCTGGGACAGGGAAGACCTCTCTGGAAACACCATATATTTT. This encodes CASSWDREDLSGNTIYF.

This chain connects TRBV7-9 to TRBJ2-2; 8 bases match TRBD2. V gave up 3 bases and J gave up 2 bases; unmatched junction bases: 5. The CDR3 is made up of 16 amino acids. CDR1 SEHNR and CDR2 FQNEAQ come from the germline V gene (reference sequence). The CDR3 sequence is CASSFLSGGNTGELFF. Here the CDR3 DNA reads TGTGCCAGCAGCTTTCTAAGCGGGGGTAACACCGGGGAGCTGTTTTTT.

The genes are TRBV19 and TRBJ1-2; 11 nucleotides agree with TRBD1. V gave up 10 bases and J gave up 4 bases; unmatched junction bases: 8. CDR1 is LNHDA and CDR2 is SQIVND in the germline V gene (reference sequence). This CDR3 has 14 residues. The CDR3 bases are TGTGCCACTCGGACAGGGGGCGGTTTCTATGGCTACACCTTC. Protein sequence: CATRTGGGFYGYTF.

J is TRBJ1-6 and V is TRBV28, with 10 bases identical to TRBD1. V lost 7 bases, J lost 7 bases, and 4 bases stayed unmatched. The CDR3 runs 14 residues. CDR1 MDHEN and CDR2 SYDVKM come from the germline V gene. This CDR3 reads CASNPGQGNSPLHF. CDR3 sequence (DNA): TGTGCCAGCAATCCGGGACAGGGGAATTCACCCCTCCACTTT.

This chain links TRBV4-1 with TRBJ1-5, with D hard to call. The CDR3 has 14 amino acids. CDR1 and CDR2 (germline): MGHRA, YSYEKL. Trimming took 5 bases from V and 0 from J, leaving 8 bases between them. The CDR3 DNA reads as TGCGCCAGCAGCAAAGGGTATAGCAATCAGCCCCAGCATTTT. The encoded protein is CASSKGYSNQPQHF.

The CDR3 sequence is CSAEVLERNEQFF. As DNA, the CDR3 is TGCAGCGCCGAGGTTCTAGAGCGCAATGAGCAGTTCTTC. J is TRBJ2-1 and V is TRBV29-1; D not certain. V lost 7 bases and J 6 bases, leaving 16 bases between the germline ends. Germline values: CDR1 SQVTM, CDR2 ANQGSEA. CDR3 length: 13 amino acids.

This sequence joins TRBV7-2 and TRBJ2-2; TRBD1 aligns across 7 bases. After removal of 2 bases from V and 8 bases from J, the junction contained 8 bases not matched to a gene. The CDR3 consists of 15 residues. Germline assignment: CDR1 SGHTA and CDR2 FQGNSA. CDR3 amino acids: CASSLIGGFPGELFF. In DNA form, the CDR3 reads TGTGCCAGCAGCTTAATAGGGGGCTTTCCAGGGGAGCTGTTTTTT.

This clone was seen just once. This chain links TRBV4-2 with TRBJ2-7, with D possibly called TRBD1 or TRBD2 (6 bases each). This CDR3 spans 17 amino acids. Germline V gene sequence: CDR1 LGHNA, CDR2 YNFKEQ. V was cut by 0 bases and J by 0 bases, with 15 bases left in between. The CDR3 protein is CASSQEEGGRSSYEQYF. The CDR3 coding sequence is TGTGCCAGCAGCCAAGAAGAGGGGGGCAGAAGCTCCTACGAGCAGTACTTC.